This T cell receptor beta chain was obtained from a study of blood T cell repertoires in COVID-19. Germline assignment: CDR1 SQVTM and CDR2 ANQGSEA. V shed 3 bases, J shed 6 bases, and the junction held 11 bases outside the gene matches. The CDR3 is made up of 15 amino acids. The authors' processing: Amplified reference gene primers provided the basis for estimating nucleated cell counts. The assay was immunoSEQ multiplex PCR, and TCRdb's table has in-frame clones only and misses some. V and J calls plus clone size are reproduced from that table; the DNA served to infer D and trimming. The table shows about 120,000 clones, with roughly 75% occurring only once.

The sequence came from a man aged 55 to 70 with active or convalescent COVID-19. The rearrangement uses TRBV29-1 and TRBJ2-7; 10 bases agree with TRBD1. The specimen was peripheral blood. The CDR3 DNA sequence: TGCAGCGTTGAGTCCCTGGGGACAGGGGCTAGCGAGCAGTACTTC. Translated: CSVESLGTGASEQYF.